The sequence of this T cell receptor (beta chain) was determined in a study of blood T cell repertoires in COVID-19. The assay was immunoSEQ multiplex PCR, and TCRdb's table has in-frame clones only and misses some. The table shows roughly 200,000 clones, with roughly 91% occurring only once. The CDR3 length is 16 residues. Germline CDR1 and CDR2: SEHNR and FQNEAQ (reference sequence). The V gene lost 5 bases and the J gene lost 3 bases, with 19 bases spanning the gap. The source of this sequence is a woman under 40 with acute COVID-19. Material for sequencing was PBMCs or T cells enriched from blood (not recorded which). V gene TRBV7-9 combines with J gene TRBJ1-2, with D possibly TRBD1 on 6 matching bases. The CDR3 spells CASSTRTGREDYGYTF. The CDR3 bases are TGTGCCAGCAGCACACGAACAGGGCGGGAGGACTATGGCTACACCTTC.